This record looks at one T cell receptor (beta chain) sequence and its context. This clone was counted only a few times. Its target antigen remains unknown. No base-level quality is on record; no much larger clone is a single base apart. The trial excluded patients who had a history of autoimmune disease or were on systemic immunosuppression. Peripheral blood for TCR sequencing was collected from all dose cohorts at baseline, on cycle 4 day 1, and on cycle 7 day 1. The samples were drawn from a first-in-human, open-label, multicenter phase I dose-escalation trial of ivuxolimab. Adults with locally advanced or metastatic head and neck squamous cell, hepatocellular, melanoma or renal cell carcinoma were enrolled in the trial. Before TCR sequencing, CD4+ and CD8+ T cells were separately sorted from peripheral blood. The data originate from a study of OX40 agonist ivuxolimab in advanced cancers. In terms of the full investigation: Ivuxolimab, which targeted the costimulatory receptor OX40 (CD134), was an agonistic, fully human IgG2 monoclonal antibody. Among the roughly 50 dose-escalation patients, around 20 had hepatocellular carcinoma, roughly 15 melanoma, 9 renal cell carcinoma and 9 head and neck cancer. Peripheral TCRbeta sequencing aimed to test whether ivuxolimab altered TCR sequence diversity and caused clonal T-cell expansion. Intravenous ivuxolimab was administered to patients every 2 weeks at six dose levels: 0.01, 0.1, 0.3, 1.5, 3 and 10 mg/kg. Partial responses occurred in three dose-escalation patients, of whom one had hepatocellular carcinoma and two had cutaneous melanoma. The paper reports the monotherapy dose-escalation portion (N of about 50 patients) of the phase I ivuxolimab trial. In the dose-escalation cohort, more than 75% of patients were male, and the mean age was roughly 60 years, with a range of about 23 to 90. Prior anti-PD-1, anti-PD-L1 or anti-CTLA-4 therapy was permitted, and 40% of dose-escalation patients had received checkpoint inhibitors.

The CDR3 starts with the cysteine, ends with the phenylalanine, and has 15 residues. Only CDR3 DNA is held: 45 bases, read in frame from base 1. According to the germline V gene (reference sequence), CDR1 reads SEHNR and CDR2 reads FQNEAQ. V is trimmed back by 5 bases and J by 1 base, and the junction contains 3 bases that no gene match accounts for. To sequence the TCRbeta CDR3 region, genomic DNA was isolated from the sorted cells. The immunoSEQ Assay was used to sequence the TCRbeta CDR3 regions. This immuneACCESS table, as held by TCRdb, lists in-frame sequences with V and J called but not all clones. Of the missing ones, under half trace to an unresolved V gene in checked studies; the others have no known cause. The sample table records some 80,000 clones; more than 80% of these occur just once. Clones ranked in the top ten supply 4.5% to 5% of the sample. Paper-wide results and their limitations: After ivuxolimab, CD8+ T cells had more expanded clones than CD4+ T cells on average. In the 0.1-3.0 mg/kg groups, partial responders had among the lowest normalized peripheral clonal expansion, particularly in CD8+ T cells. Low levels of normalized T-cell clonal expansion were also seen in some patients who did not respond. At doses of 0.1 to 3.0 mg/kg, clonal expansion of both CD4+ and CD8+ T cells in blood was seen between baseline and week 6. Antigen specificity was not determined for the clonally expanded peripheral T cells.

The receptor's source is an adult with an advanced solid tumor such as melanoma, head and neck, liver or kidney cancer. Here the chain combines TRBV7-9 and TRBJ1-3; TRBD1 aligns with 9 central bases. Sample: CD4+ or CD8+ T cells sorted from blood, taken in a trial of the OX40 agonist ivuxolimab. The nucleotides are TGTGCCAGCAGCCGACAGGGGGAGTCTGGAAACACCATATATTTT. This yields the protein CASSRQGESGNTIYF.